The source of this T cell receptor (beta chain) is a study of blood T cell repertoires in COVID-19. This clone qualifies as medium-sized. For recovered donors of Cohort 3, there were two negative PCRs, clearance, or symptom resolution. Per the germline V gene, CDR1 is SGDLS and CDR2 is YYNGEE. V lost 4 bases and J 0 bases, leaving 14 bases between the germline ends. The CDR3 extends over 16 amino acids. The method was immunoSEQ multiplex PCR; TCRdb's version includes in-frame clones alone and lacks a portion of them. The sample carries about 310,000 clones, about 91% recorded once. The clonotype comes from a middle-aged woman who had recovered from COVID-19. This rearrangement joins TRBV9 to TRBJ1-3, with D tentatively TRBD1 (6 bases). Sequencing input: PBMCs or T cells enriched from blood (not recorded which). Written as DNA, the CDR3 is TGTGCCAGCAGCCCCTTACAGGGTAGCTCTGGAAACACCATATATTTT. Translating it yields CASSPLQGSSGNTIYF.